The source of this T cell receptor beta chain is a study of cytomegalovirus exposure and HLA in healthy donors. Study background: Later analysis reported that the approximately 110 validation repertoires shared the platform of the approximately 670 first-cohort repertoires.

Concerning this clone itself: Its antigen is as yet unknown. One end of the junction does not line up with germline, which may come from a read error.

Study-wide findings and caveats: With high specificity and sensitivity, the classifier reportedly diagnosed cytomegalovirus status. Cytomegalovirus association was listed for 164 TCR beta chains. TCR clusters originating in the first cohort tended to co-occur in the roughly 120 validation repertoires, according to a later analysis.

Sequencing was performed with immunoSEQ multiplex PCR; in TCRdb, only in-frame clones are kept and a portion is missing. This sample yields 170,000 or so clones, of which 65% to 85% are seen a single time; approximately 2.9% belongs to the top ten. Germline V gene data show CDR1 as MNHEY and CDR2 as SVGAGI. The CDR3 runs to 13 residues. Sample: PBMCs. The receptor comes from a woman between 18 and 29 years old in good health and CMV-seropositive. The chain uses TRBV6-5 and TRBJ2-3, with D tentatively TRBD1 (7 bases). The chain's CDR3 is CAGRGTFTDTQYF. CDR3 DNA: TGTGCCGGCAGGGGGACTTTCACAGATACGCAGTATTTT.